Listed below are T cell receptor beta chains from one sample, sequenced in a study of T-cell reconstitution after alpha-beta-depleted transplantation in children. In TCRdb, the PCR reads were re-called with MiXCR into one record per CDR3 protein. Of approximately 500,000 distinct CDR3 sequences listed, approximately 30% were seen once; the top ten hold about a third. Sequencing was performed on PBMCs, taken before TCRalphabeta/CD19-depleted stem cell transplant. Source of these receptors: a boy under two years old with Wiskott-Aldrich syndrome, due to receive a stem cell transplant. CDR3s include the opening cysteine and the closing phenylalanine or tryptophan. Fields, in order: J gene, V gene, D gene, clone size, CDR3 protein, CDR3 DNA. The D gene is left open where the match is weak. Only some rows state a clone size, as once, few, many or a class for expanded clones.

>TRBJ2-1|TRBV19|NA|NA
CASSLAVGTNEQFF
TGTGCCAGTAGTTTAGCGGTCGGAACCAATGAGCAGTTCTTC
>TRBJ2-3|TRBV5-1|NA|NA
CASSFKGLADTQYF
TGCGCCAGCAGCTTCAAGGGGTTGGCAGATACGCAGTATTTT
>TRBJ2-7|TRBV29-1|TRBD2|NA
CSVLVSSGGLTYEQYF
TGCAGCGTTCTAGTGTCTAGCGGGGGCTTGACCTACGAGCAGTACTTC
>TRBJ1-5|TRBV4-2|NA|NA
CASSQVDQPQHF
TGTGCCAGCAGCCAAGTAGATCAGCCCCAGCATTTT
>TRBJ2-1|TRBV29-1|TRBD2|NA
CSVRLAGGLIF
TGCAGCGTTCGGCTAGCGGGAGGTCTCATCTTC
>TRBJ1-1|TRBV30|NA|few
CAWSVRANTEAFF
TGTGCCTGGAGTGTACGAGCGAACACTGAAGCTTTCTTT
>TRBJ2-7|TRBV5-1|NA|few
CASSLDPAGEQYF
TGCGCCAGCAGCTTGGACCCCGCGGGCGAGCAGTACTTC
>TRBJ1-5|TRBV20-1|NA|NA
CSARDGDPTGPQHF
TGCAGTGCTAGAGATGGGGACCCTACGGGGCCCCAGCATTTT
>TRBJ1-2|TRBV5-1|NA|NA
CASSLAVTGTSFPYGYTF
TGCGCCAGCAGCTTGGCCGTGACCGGGACCTCATTCCCCTATGGCTACACCTTC
>TRBJ1-1|TRBV14|NA|few
CASSQDRYGHTEAFF
TGTGCCAGCAGCCAAGATAGGTACGGTCACACTGAAGCTTTCTTT
>TRBJ2-7|TRBV29-1|TRBD1|NA
CSVAPGGYEQYF
TGCAGCGTTGCGCCAGGGGGCTACGAGCAGTACTTC
>TRBJ1-5|TRBV3-1|TRBD1|few
CASSQRSGAGGNQPQHF
TGTGCCAGCAGCCAAAGATCCGGGGCAGGGGGGAATCAGCCCCAGCATTTT
>TRBJ2-5|TRBV15|TRBD2|NA
CATSRDPAGGPLGETQYF
TGTGCCACCAGCAGAGATCCGGCGGGAGGGCCGCTCGGAGAGACCCAGTACTTC
>TRBJ2-7|TRBV9|TRBD2|few
CASSVTPSGRVYEQYF
TGTGCCAGCAGCGTAACACCTAGCGGGAGGGTCTACGAGCAGTACTTC
>TRBJ2-1|TRBV29-1|TRBD2|NA
CSQGTSAHNEQFF
TGCTCCCAGGGGACTAGCGCCCACAATGAGCAGTTCTTC
>TRBJ2-5|TRBV20-1|NA|NA
CSASKVVRETQYF
TGCAGTGCTAGTAAGGTAGTGCGAGAGACCCAGTACTTC